This T cell receptor (beta chain) was identified in a study of blood T cells in healthy people across ages. With a J-beta primer mix and a sample-barcoded 5' primer, a second PCR ran about 7 to 11 cycles. MiXCR, run by TCRdb on the 5' RACE reads, gives a single entry per CDR3 protein. This table holds roughly 2 million distinct CDR3 sequences, roughly 52% found once. The germline CDR1 and CDR2 sequences are MNHEY and SVGEGT. This CDR3 contains 14 residues. J gave up 5 bases and V 6 bases, and 8 bases lay outside the gene matches. The TCR was taken from a woman between 40 and 55 years old in good health. The sequenced material came from blood. The rearrangement joins TRBV6-2 or TRBV6-3 to TRBJ1-2, with 8 bases lining up with TRBD1. CDR3: CASSRDRKRYGYTF. CDR3 coding DNA: TGTGCCAGCAGCCGGGACAGGAAGCGATATGGCTACACCTTC.